This TCR beta chain was documented in a study of Ad26.COV2.S vaccination and SARS-CoV-2 variants. Clones were read by immunoSEQ multiplex PCR, and TCRdb kept only the in-frame ones, dropping some. The table lists over 400,000 clones, about nine tenths of them singletons. The V end lost 5 bases, the J end lost 8 bases, and 9 bases lay between the germline ends. The CDR3 has 11 amino acids. Germline V gene lookup returns CDR1 MNHEY and CDR2 SVGAGI. Treatment of the sample: over 15 received Ad26.COV2.S at low or high dose, single or two shots; about 5 received placebo; per-sample allocation not given. Samples came from day 63 after the first vaccine or placebo injection.

This sequence originates from a person aged 18-60 years who received the Ad26.COV2.S COVID-19 vaccine or a placebo. The sequenced sample was peripheral blood, obtained in a trial of Ad26.COV2.S vaccine versus placebo. The chain has TRBV6-5 and TRBJ1-2, with D unclear. The CDR3 DNA follows: TGTGCCAGCAGTAACGGCTTCGGCTACACCTTC. The encoded protein is CASSNGFGYTF.